This is a list of T cell receptor beta chains from one sample in a study of blood T cells in healthy people across ages. TCRdb reprocessed the 5' RACE reads via MiXCR and lists one record per CDR3 protein. The sample lists approximately 940,000 distinct CDR3 sequences; under 50% were seen once. Sequencing used blood. Receptor source: a young man in good health. Both conserved end residues are part of each CDR3. The D gene is left open where the match is weak. The size of a clone is reported for some rows only, either as once, few or many, or as a class for expanded clones.

abundance	v_gene	d_gene	j_gene	CDR3nt	CDR3aa
NA	TRBV14	NA	TRBJ2-7	TGTGCCAGCAGCTCGAAGTCGTCAGGGCACATCATCTCCTACGAGCAGTACTTC	CASSSKSSGHIISYEQYF
NA	TRBV5-1	NA	TRBJ2-5	TGCGCCAGCAGCGTGAAAACAGAAGAGACCCAGTACTTC	CASSVKTEETQYF
NA	TRBV29-1	NA	TRBJ1-1	TGCAGCGTTGAAGATCTCCCCGGATACACTGAAGCTTTCTTT	CSVEDLPGYTEAFF
NA	TRBV18	NA	TRBJ2-7	TGTGCCAGCTCACCACCGAAAGGGTCCTCCTACGAGCAGTACTTC	CASSPPKGSSYEQYF
NA	TRBV5-1	NA	TRBJ1-5	TGCGCCAGCAGTTCCGGGACCGTAGACAATCAGCCCCAGCATTTT	CASSSGTVDNQPQHF
few	TRBV4-2	NA	TRBJ2-3	TGTGCCAGCAGCCAGAGGACAGAACACACAGATACGCAGTATTTT	CASSQRTEHTDTQYF
NA	TRBV6-5	NA	TRBJ1-4	TGTGCCAGCAGCCGGATAACTGCAACTAATGAAAAACTGTTTTTT	CASSRITATNEKLFF
NA	TRBV11-2	TRBD2	TRBJ2-3	TGTGCCAGCAGCTTCTTGGCTAGCGGGGGGGCGGCAGATACGCAGTATTTT	CASSFLASGGAADTQYF
NA	TRBV7-2	NA	TRBJ2-3	TGTGCCAGCAGCTTACTACTAGAAGTCCCAGATACGCAGTATTTT	CASSLLLEVPDTQYF
NA	TRBV7-2	TRBD2	TRBJ2-7	TGTGCCAGCAGCTCCCGACCGACTAGCGGGGGGGACGAGCAGTACTTC	CASSSRPTSGGDEQYF
NA	TRBV4-1	NA	TRBJ1-1	TGTGCCAGCAGTCCTGACAGACTGAACACTGAAGCTTTCTTT	CASSPDRLNTEAFF
NA	TRBV25-1	NA	TRBJ2-5	TGTGCCAGCAGTGAACAGGGGTGGGAGCAGTACTTC	CASSEQGWEQYF
few	TRBV4-1	NA	TRBJ2-1	TGCGCCAGCAGCCAATGGGACTACAATGAGCAGTTCTTC	CASSQWDYNEQFF
few	TRBV4-2	TRBD2	TRBJ2-2	TGTGCCAGCAGCCAAGACCCTAGCGGGGTGGTCTCCGGGGAGCTGTTTTTT	CASSQDPSGVVSGELFF
NA	TRBV4-3	NA	TRBJ1-5	TGCGCCAGCAGTTTCGGTCAGGTTAACCAGCCCCAGCATTTT	CASSFGQVNQPQHF
NA	TRBV24-1	NA	TRBJ2-7	TGTGCCACCAGTGAGCTATCAGGGGACGAGCAGTACTTC	CATSELSGDEQYF
NA	TRBV11-2	TRBD2	TRBJ2-3	TGTGCCAGCAGCTTACCTAGCGGGGGGCGGGATACGCAGTATTTT	CASSLPSGGRDTQYF
NA	TRBV7-7	NA	TRBJ2-7	TGTGCTAGCAGCTCAGGGGTAGGGTTGAGCGAGCAGTACTTC	CASSSGVGLSEQYF
NA	TRBV12-3/TRBV12-4	NA	TRBJ2-7	TGTGCCAGCATTTTAAGCAGCCGGTACGAGCAGTACTTC	CASILSSRYEQYF
NA	TRBV4-1	NA	TRBJ2-1	TGCGCCAGCAGCGCCCTCCCCGCGTCCTACAATGAGCAGTTCTTC	CASSALPASYNEQFF
NA	TRBV5-1	NA	TRBJ1-4	TGCGCCAGCAGCTTGGGAGACAGATCAACTAATGAAAAACTGTTTTTT	CASSLGDRSTNEKLFF
NA	TRBV7-2	TRBD2	TRBJ2-5	TGTGCCAGCAGCCCCCGCGGTAGCGGGGACTTGGGGGAGACCCAGTACTTC	CASSPRGSGDLGETQYF
few	TRBV12-3/TRBV12-4	TRBD1	TRBJ2-4	TGTGCCAGCAGTCCTGGACAGGGGGGCAACATTCAGTACTTC	CASSPGQGGNIQYF
NA	TRBV27	TRBD2	TRBJ2-3	TGTGCCAGCAGTTTATTGGGGGGGACCACAGATACGCAGTATTTT	CASSLLGGTTDTQYF
NA	TRBV12-3/TRBV12-4	NA	TRBJ1-1	TGTGCCAGCAGTGGCCGGGTTGAAGCTTTCTTT	CASSGRVEAFF
few	TRBV6-2/TRBV6-3	NA	TRBJ1-6	TGTGCCAGCATCTCCCTGGGGAGATCACCCCTCCACTTT	CASISLGRSPLHF
NA	TRBV20-1	NA	TRBJ1-6	TGCAGTGCTAGCAGGGGTAGTAGAGGATCCTATAATTCACCCCTCCACTTT	CSASRGSRGSYNSPLHF
NA	TRBV15	NA	TRBJ2-3	TGTGCCACCAGCAGCTTTTCGGCAGGGATTAAAGATACGCAGTATTTT	CATSSFSAGIKDTQYF
many	TRBV15	NA	TRBJ2-7	TGTGCCACCAGCACCGGAATTGACAGGATAGTTTACGAGCAGTACTTC	CATSTGIDRIVYEQYF
few	TRBV28	NA	TRBJ2-7	TGTGCCAGCAGTTTAGTTCGGGGACAAACCTACGAGCAGTACTTC	CASSLVRGQTYEQYF
many	TRBV6-1	NA	TRBJ2-3	TGTGCCAGCAGTCCACAGGTGTCAGATACGCAGTATTTT	CASSPQVSDTQYF
NA	TRBV19	NA	TRBJ2-3	TGTGCCAGTAGTATAGGGGGGACAATCAGAGATACGCAGTATTTT	CASSIGGTIRDTQYF
NA	TRBV6-1	TRBD1	TRBJ2-2	TGTGCCAGCAGAGATAGACCCGGGACAGGTAACACCGGGGAGCTGTTTTTT	CASRDRPGTGNTGELFF
once	TRBV5-1	TRBD2	TRBJ2-5	TGCGCCAGCAGCCTCGGGACTAGCGGGATCCAAGAGACCCAGTACTTC	CASSLGTSGIQETQYF
few	TRBV11-2	NA	TRBJ2-7	TGTGCCAGCAGCCCCCGGGGGCCCGAGCAGTACTTC	CASSPRGPEQYF
few	TRBV5-1	NA	TRBJ2-5	TGCGCCAGCAGCCAGGCAGCGGTTTCCAATGAGCAGTACTTC	CASSQAAVSNEQYF
NA	TRBV20-1	NA	TRBJ2-7	TGCAGTGCAGACCTGGACGGGAGAACCTACGAGCAGTACTTC	CSADLDGRTYEQYF
many	TRBV20-1	NA	TRBJ2-5	TGCAGTGCTAGAGCGGCGGAGGAATTGGAGACCCAGTACTTC	CSARAAEELETQYF
few	TRBV7-8	NA	TRBJ2-3	TGTGCCAGCAGCTCTGCTCTCATGGGTACGCAGTATTTT	CASSSALMGTQYF
NA	TRBV24-1	NA	TRBJ2-3	TGTGCCACCAGTGACAGGACTAGCACAGATACGCAGTATTTT	CATSDRTSTDTQYF
NA	TRBV28	NA	TRBJ1-2	TGTGCCAGCAGTTTCCGGACTCCTGGCTACACCTTC	CASSFRTPGYTF
NA	TRBV13	NA	TRBJ2-5	TGTGCCAGCAGCTTAAGGGACCCCGGGGAGACCCAGTACTTC	CASSLRDPGETQYF
NA	TRBV24-1	NA	TRBJ2-1	TGTGCCACCAGTGATAGTGGGGGGAATGAGCAGTTCTTC	CATSDSGGNEQFF
many	TRBV7-2	NA	TRBJ2-7	TGTGCCAGCAGCTTACTTTTGGACGAGCAGTACTTC	CASSLLLDEQYF
NA	TRBV7-9	NA	TRBJ1-1	TGTGCCAGCAGCTTACTTGGGAGCGCGGGCACTGAAGCTTTCTTT	CASSLLGSAGTEAFF
few	TRBV15	NA	TRBJ2-5	TGTGCCACCAGCAGAGGAGGGGGACAAGAGACCCAGTACTTC	CATSRGGGQETQYF
few	TRBV13	NA	TRBJ1-1	TGTGCCAGCAGCTTAACAGAAACCAAAAACACTGAAGCTTTCTTT	CASSLTETKNTEAFF
few	TRBV20-1	NA	TRBJ2-7	TGCAGTGCTACAGGGGAGTACGAGCAGTACTTC	CSATGEYEQYF
NA	TRBV7-2	NA	TRBJ2-1	TGTGCCAGCAGCCGAGCGGGCGCGACCTACAATGAGCAGTTCTTC	CASSRAGATYNEQFF
once	TRBV29-1	TRBD1	TRBJ1-3	TGCAGCGTGGCTCCGGGACAGAGCTCTGGAAACACCATATATTTT	CSVAPGQSSGNTIYF
once	TRBV4-1	NA	TRBJ2-7	TGCGCCAGCAGCCAAGAGGGGGCAGAGCTCTCCTGCGAGCAGTACTTC	CASSQEGAELSCEQYF
NA	TRBV20-1	TRBD2	TRBJ2-3	TGCAGTGCTAAACTAGCGGGGGGCACAGATACGCAGTATTTT	CSAKLAGGTDTQYF
NA	TRBV5-6	NA	TRBJ1-5	TGTGCCAGCAGCTTGGCCGGAAGGGAGCAGAGCCAGCCCCAGCATTTT	CASSLAGREQSQPQHF